A single sample gave rise to the 30 T cell receptor beta chains below, sequenced in a study of shared clonotypes between healthy human individuals. Sequenced by immunoSEQ multiplex PCR; TCRdb stores in-frame clones only, minus some. The sample comprises roughly 2 million clones, around 95% of which are singletons, and roughly 0.13% rests with the top ten. Sequenced input: naive CD4+ T cells sorted from blood. Regarding subset: CD45RA+ positively selected. These receptors all come from a man aged 18 to 30 in good health.

This clone came up once. The J gene is TRBJ2-7, the V gene TRBV7-3; 11 positions agree with TRBD2. V trimming: 6 bases; J trimming: 2 bases; junction bases outside the gene matches: 3. Germline CDR1 SGHTA, CDR2 FQGTGA. The length of the CDR3 is 14 residues. In DNA, the CDR3 is TGTGCCAGCAGTCTAGCGGGGGGCGCCTACGAGCAGTACTTC. Its protein product is CASSLAGGAYEQYF.

The chain links TRBV7-2 to TRBJ2-7, with 8 positions matching TRBD1. CDR3 length: 16 amino acids. Germline-derived CDR1 and CDR2 are SGHTA and FQGNSA. The V segment lost 1 base and the J segment 0 bases; nucleotides outside the gene matches: 5. CDR3 sequence: CASSLGSRGPSYEQYF. DNA for the CDR3: TGTGCCAGCAGCTTAGGCTCCAGGGGGCCCTCCTACGAGCAGTACTTC.

This sequence joins TRBV6-5 and TRBJ1-5; D remains ambiguous. CDR1 is MNHEY, CDR2 SVGAGI, per germline. This CDR3 has 13 amino acids. Trimming took 0 bases from V and 7 from J, leaving 7 bases between them. The CDR3 protein is CASSYSFGQPQHF. CDR3 nucleotides: TGTGCCAGCAGTTACTCCTTTGGGCAGCCCCAGCATTTT.

This clone was picked up one time. The chain links TRBV6-5 to TRBJ2-5, with 9 bases aligning to TRBD2. Per the germline V gene, CDR1 is MNHEY and CDR2 is SVGAGI. V lost 5 bases to trimming and J lost 3 bases; unmatched junction nucleotides: 7. The CDR3 length is 15 residues. As DNA, the CDR3 is TGTGCCAGCAGTCCCTCTCGGACTAGCGAAGAGACCCAGTACTTC. Protein product: CASSPSRTSEETQYF.

The rearrangement uses TRBV10-1 and TRBJ2-1; D call uncertain. Between the trimmed V and J ends, which lost 4 bases and 9 bases, there was a span of 7 bases. From germline, CDR1 is WNHNN and CDR2 SYGVQD (reference sequence). The CDR3 is 11 residues long. The CDR3 sequence: CASSAFSEQFF. CDR3 coding DNA: TGCGCCAGCAGTGCCTTTTCTGAGCAGTTCTTC.

The chain employs TRBV9 and TRBJ1-2; TRBD1 agrees at 9 bases. CDR3 length equals 14 residues. Germline CDR1 and CDR2: SGDLS and YYNGEE. Germline trimming cut 6 bases from V and 2 bases from J; bases unmatched to any gene: 5. The CDR3 protein is CASNRQGGNYGYTF. CDR3 DNA sequence: TGTGCCAGCAACCGACAGGGGGGGAACTATGGCTACACCTTC. Complete variable domain (other parts from reference TRBV9 and TRBJ1-2): DSGVTQTPKHLITATGQRVTLRCSPRSGDLSVYWYQQSLDQGLQFLIQYYNGEERAKGNILERFSAQQFPDLHSELNLSSLELGDSALYFCASNRQGGNYGYTFGSGTRLTVV.

V is TRBV14 and J is TRBJ1-6; D perhaps matches TRBD1 (5 bases). CDR3 length: 12 amino acids. CDR1 and CDR2 (germline): SGHDN, FVKESK. Trimming removed 6 bases from V and 14 bases from J, with 14 bases in between. CDR3 sequence (DNA): TGTGCCAGCAGTGTCGGGGGAACCACCCTCCACTTT. Encoded protein: CASSVGGTTLHF.

The chain couples TRBV6-5 to TRBJ2-7, with TRBD2 matching over 7 bases. Trimming took 7 bases from V and 4 from J; bases not matched to a gene: 10. CDR3 length: 14 amino acids. From germline, CDR1 is MNHEY and CDR2 SVGAGI. The CDR3 region is CASTYMEGGYEQYF. The DNA for the CDR3 is TGTGCCAGCACCTACATGGAGGGAGGGTACGAGCAGTACTTC.

The chain couples TRBV4-3 to TRBJ2-3; D possibly corresponds to TRBD1 (5 bases). This CDR3 is built from 15 residues. CDR1 LGHNA and CDR2 YSLEER come from the germline V gene. Between the trimmed V and J ends, which lost 1 base and 0 bases, there was a span of 8 bases. In nucleotides, the CDR3 is TGCGCCAGCAGCCAAGCAGGGATTAGCACAGATACGCAGTATTTT. It encodes CASSQAGISTDTQYF.

V is TRBV30 and J is TRBJ1-3, with D unclear. The V gene lost 8 bases and the J gene lost 2 bases, with 16 bases spanning the gap. Germline CDR1 is GTSNPN and CDR2 is SVGIG (reference sequence). This CDR3 contains 14 residues. The CDR3 DNA follows: TGTGCCACGAGTCTCCGTGCCCCTGGAAACACCATATATTTT. It encodes CATSLRAPGNTIYF.

The V call is TRBV5-4, the J call TRBJ2-2; D ambiguous. Deletions cut 4 bases from V and 5 bases from J, with 6 bases between. Germline CDR1 SGHNT, CDR2 YYREEE (reference sequence). The CDR3 is 12 residues long. The CDR3 protein is CASSVRTGELFF. The CDR3 DNA follows: TGTGCCAGCAGCGTGAGGACCGGGGAGCTGTTTTTT.

The chain couples TRBV7-6 to TRBJ2-2, with 12 bases that match TRBD2. The CDR3 extends over 18 amino acids. Losses at the gene ends were 3 bases for V and 5 bases for J; bases not matched to a gene: 10. In germline, CDR1 is SGHVS, CDR2 FNYEAQ. This CDR3 reads CASSLSLAGGPRTGELFF. The CDR3 DNA reads TGTGCCAGCAGCTTGAGTCTAGCGGGAGGGCCGCGAACCGGGGAGCTGTTTTTT.

The rearrangement joins TRBV4-3 to TRBJ2-2; 8 bases line up with TRBD2. Germline V CDR1 and CDR2: LGHNA, YSLEER. V trimming: 3 bases; J trimming: 0 bases; junction bases outside the gene matches: 9. The CDR3 is 18 residues long. This chain's CDR3 is CASSQEIIAGTNTGELFF. The CDR3 DNA reads as TGCGCCAGCAGCCAGGAGATAATAGCGGGAACGAACACCGGGGAGCTGTTTTTT.

V gene TRBV30 combines with J gene TRBJ2-2; 10 nucleotides match TRBD1. Germline trimming cut 5 bases from V and 7 bases from J; bases unmatched to any gene: 7. This CDR3 contains 14 residues. The germline V gene encodes CDR1 GTSNPN and CDR2 SVGIG (reference sequence). The DNA of the CDR3 is TGTGCCTGGGCTAGACAGGGGGCCGGCGGGGAGCTGTTTTTT. Residues: CAWARQGAGGELFF.

The chain combines TRBV7-2 with TRBJ1-4; 7 bases match TRBD1. Germline V lookup: CDR1 SGHTA, CDR2 FQGNSA. This CDR3 contains 18 residues. Trimming removed 4 bases from V and 1 base from J; junction bases left unmatched: 12. The DNA of the CDR3 is TGTGCCAGCAGCTCTTATTCGACAGGGCTCCGAACTAATGAAAAACTGTTTTTT. This encodes CASSSYSTGLRTNEKLFF.

The gene calls are TRBV28 and TRBJ1-5; D gene uncertain. The CDR3 is 14 residues long. The V gene lost 1 base and the J gene lost 1 base, with 5 bases spanning the gap. Germline values: CDR1 MDHEN, CDR2 SYDVKM. The CDR3 loop is CASSLLTSNQPQHF. CDR3 in DNA: TGTGCCAGCAGTTTATTGACCAGCAATCAGCCCCAGCATTTT.

This clone was detected only once. The rearrangement uses TRBV4-1 and TRBJ1-3; D is possibly TRBD1 (5 bases). The CDR3 length is 13 residues. Trimming pared 0 bases from V and 8 bases from J, leaving 8 bases between. CDR1 MGHRA and CDR2 YSYEKL come from the germline V gene. CDR3 DNA sequence: TGCGCCAGCAGCCAAGATGAGGGGTACACCATATATTTT. Translating gives CASSQDEGYTIYF.

The chain links TRBV4-1 to TRBJ1-5, with D hard to call. V lost 0 bases and J lost 6, with 9 bases in between. CDR3 length equals 14 residues. Germline V gene data show CDR1 as MGHRA and CDR2 as YSYEKL. In DNA, the CDR3 is TGCGCCAGCAGCCAAGATTCGGGAGGTCAGCCCCAGCATTTT. Protein product: CASSQDSGGQPQHF.

V usage is TRBV10-3 and J usage is TRBJ2-1; D possibly uses TRBD1 or TRBD2 (5 bases each). This CDR3 contains 13 residues. Germline assignment: CDR1 ENHRY and CDR2 SYGVKD. V lost 7 bases and J lost 13, with 20 bases in between. The chain's CDR3 is CAITHGTEREQFF. The CDR3 DNA reads TGTGCCATCACCCACGGGACCGAAAGGGAACAGTTCTTC.

The CDR3 here is CASRSGTGLTGELFF. The CDR3, as DNA: TGCGCCAGCAGGTCCGGGACAGGGCTCACCGGGGAGCTGTTTTTT. The chain employs TRBV10-1 and TRBJ2-2; TRBD1 matches at 9 bases. There are 15 residues in the CDR3. The germline V gene has CDR1 WNHNN and CDR2 SYGVQD (reference sequence). Trimming at V came to 6 bases and at J to 4 bases, leaving 6 bases not matched to a gene.

The rearrangement links TRBV14 to TRBJ2-5; D is unresolved. The J call may be mistaken, given a closer DNA end match to TRBJ2-7. The CDR3 sequence is 15 residues long. CDR1 is SGHDN and CDR2 is FVKESK in the germline V gene. The DNA for the CDR3 is TGTGCCAGCAGCTCGTTCGGAGCCCCAATCGTCGAGCAGTACTTC. Its protein is CASSSFGAPIVEQYF.

This chain links TRBV18 with TRBJ1-2, with a weak D call TRBD1 (6 bases). CDR1 KGHSH and CDR2 LQKENI come from the germline V gene. The CDR3 covers 18 residues. The V and J ends lost 5 bases and 0 bases respectively, with 22 bases between them. CDR3: CASSTRDIGDFANYGYTF. CDR3 nucleotides: TGTGCCAGCTCAACTCGGGACATCGGTGATTTCGCTAACTATGGCTACACCTTC. The full variable domain, its missing parts supplied by reference TRBV18 and TRBJ1-2, is NAGVMQNPRHLVRRRGQEARLRCSPMKGHSHVYWYRQLPEEGLKFMVYLQKENIIDESGMPKERFSAEFPKEGPSILRIQQVVRGDSAAYFCASSTRDIGDFANYGYTFGSGTRLTVV.

The chain couples TRBV6-6 to TRBJ2-1; TRBD1 aligns across 7 bases. Germline trimming cut 0 bases from V and 6 bases from J; bases unmatched to any gene: 5. Germline V gene lookup returns CDR1 MNHNY and CDR2 SVGAGI (reference sequence). The CDR3 contains 15 residues. The DNA of the CDR3 is TGTGCCAGCAGTTACTCTGGACAGGAAGTCAATGAGCAGTTCTTC. It encodes CASSYSGQEVNEQFF.

Points on this clone: Other DNA sequences in the same sample also yield this CDR3. The chain uses TRBV2 and TRBJ1-6, with 7 bases matching TRBD1. CDR3 length equals 14 residues. The trim removed 8 bases at V and 3 bases at J, leaving 4 bases unmatched. The V gene's germline CDR1 is SNHLY and CDR2 FYNNEI. Written as DNA, the CDR3 is TGTGCCAGCGGGGGGGACAGCTATAATTCACCCCTCCACTTT. As protein: CASGGDSYNSPLHF.

This chain connects TRBV28 to TRBJ1-5; D not certain. Germline V gives CDR1 MDHEN, CDR2 SYDVKM. V was cut by 5 bases and J by 2 bases, with 10 bases left in between. This CDR3 has 14 amino acids. This chain's CDR3 is CASSRGLGNQPQHF. The CDR3 nucleotides read TGTGCCAGCAGTCGAGGGTTGGGCAATCAGCCCCAGCATTTT.

This chain links TRBV11-2 with TRBJ2-2; D may be TRBD1 (6 bases). Germline V gives CDR1 SGHAT, CDR2 FQNNGV. The CDR3 covers 15 residues. Between the trimmed V and J ends, which lost 6 bases and 6 bases, there was a span of 17 bases. The CDR3, as DNA: TGTGCCAGCAGGCGGGCACAGGGAAGCGCCGGGGAGCTGTTTTTT. Amino acid sequence: CASRRAQGSAGELFF.

Regarding this clone: The sample has other DNA sequences that encode this CDR3 too. The gene calls are TRBV6-1 and TRBJ1-6, with TRBD1 identical over 7 bases. Germline lookup yields CDR1 MNHNS and CDR2 SASEGT. J was trimmed by 9 bases and V by 9 bases; bases with no gene match: 14. The CDR3 is 15 amino acids. The CDR3 protein is CASIDRADWSSPLHF. The CDR3 coding sequence is TGTGCCAGTATCGACAGGGCCGATTGGAGTTCACCCCTCCACTTT.

The chain uses TRBV29-1 and TRBJ1-1; D possibly corresponds to TRBD1 (5 bases). CDR3 size: 14 residues. Deletions cut 5 bases from V and 4 bases from J, with 17 bases between. Germline assignment: CDR1 SQVTM and CDR2 ANQGSEA. CDR3 sequence reads: CSVYRVGVGTEAFF. The CDR3 DNA sequence: TGCAGCGTTTATAGAGTGGGGGTGGGCACTGAAGCTTTCTTT.

V is TRBV19 and J is TRBJ1-2; D uncertain. CDR1 LNHDA and CDR2 SQIVND come from the germline V gene (reference sequence). The CDR3 sequence is 12 residues long. V was cut by 10 bases and J by 2 bases, with 11 bases left in between. As DNA, the CDR3 is TGTGCCACCTCACTGGGGAACTATGGCTACACCTTC. It is translated as CATSLGNYGYTF.

The chain is built from TRBV6-5 and TRBJ2-1; 7 nucleotides line up with TRBD1. The V gene's germline CDR1 is MNHEY and CDR2 SVGAGI. The CDR3 consists of 15 residues. J was trimmed by 5 bases and V by 4 bases; bases with no gene match: 8. CDR3 sequence: CASSSQGTGDNEQFF. The CDR3 DNA sequence: TGTGCCAGCAGTTCACAGGGCACAGGGGACAATGAGCAGTTCTTC.